This section outlines one T cell receptor (beta chain) sequence together with its context. The germline V gene encodes CDR1 MNHNY and CDR2 SVGAGI (reference sequence). V dropped 6 bases and J dropped 4 bases, with 13 bases sitting between them. The CDR3 spans 13 residues. How the authors handled the data: Reference gene primer amplification in the assay estimated nucleated cell counts. Profiling relied on immunoSEQ multiplex PCR, and the TCRdb table lists in-frame clones only, not all of them. V and J calls and clone size come straight from that table; D and trimming were deduced from the DNA. The sample has some 54,000 clones, 81% seen once. The data were taken from a study of blood T cell repertoires in COVID-19. Overall study context: Sites across the United States, Italy and Spain contributed samples from acute and convalescent COVID-19. PBMCs, B-cell-depleted T cells, or T cells provided the cDNA or gDNA that made up the material.

The Seattle patients joined while their infection was active and were tracked longitudinally afterward. Specimen: peripheral blood. The receptor's source is a woman older than 75 with COVID-19, enrolled during active disease. The gene calls are TRBV6-6 and TRBJ2-7; D is possibly TRBD1 (6 bases). The DNA for the CDR3 is TGTGCCAGCAGGGAACAGGGTTCGTACGAGCAGTACTTC. Encoded protein: CASREQGSYEQYF.